This TCR beta chain was documented in a study of vaccination and CD4 T cells after COVID-19. A word on this clonotype: Its specificity is not known.

Time point given: late sampling 161 to 241 days after vaccination in a few convalescent patients. Treatment specified: roughly 10-day PBMC culture with coronavirus spike peptide pools or control peptides (ViraFEST assay). The germline V gene has CDR1 MDHEN and CDR2 SYDVKM. V lost 6 bases to trimming and J lost 0 bases; unmatched junction nucleotides: 16. The CDR3 is 19 residues long. Sequencing of DNA taken from cultured CD4+ T cells relied on the Oncomine TCR Beta short-read assay. TCRdb re-called the PCR reads through MiXCR, storing one row per CDR3 protein. Here the sample spans approximately 22,000 distinct CDR3 sequences, roughly 40% being singletons.

V gene TRBV28 combines with J gene TRBJ2-7, with TRBD2 matching 11 bases. This clonotype was obtained from a human donor who had recovered from COVID-19. The sample consisted of CD4+ T cells from blood, cultured in vitro, taken about 7 months after SARS-CoV-2 vaccination. Here the CDR3 reads CASRLMAGTSGGISYEQYF. The CDR3 DNA is TGTGCCAGCAGGTTAATGGCCGGGACTAGCGGAGGAATCTCCTACGAGCAGTACTTC.